This T cell receptor (beta chain) comes out of a study of cytomegalovirus exposure and HLA in healthy donors. The CDR3 contains 14 residues. V lost 2 bases and J 5 bases, leaving 12 bases between the germline ends. The V gene's germline CDR1 is MNHEY and CDR2 SMNVEV (reference sequence). The PCR was carried out with 60 Vbeta primers and 13 Jbeta primers. Generated by immunoSEQ multiplex PCR, the TCRdb table keeps only in-frame clones and is missing some. Found here are 150,000 to 200,000 clones, roughly 85% of them singletons; the top ten hold 2% to 2.5%. Sequencing input: PBMCs. This receptor was identified in a woman between 50 and 59 years old in good health and CMV-seronegative. The rearrangement uses TRBV27 and TRBJ1-2; D is ambiguous. The CDR3 reads CASSLSPGGYGYTF. CDR3 DNA sequence: TGTGCCAGCAGTTTAAGCCCGGGAGGATATGGCTACACCTTC.